Listed below are T cell receptor beta chains from one sample, sequenced in a study of cytomegalovirus exposure and HLA in healthy donors. The assay was immunoSEQ multiplex PCR, and TCRdb's table has in-frame clones only and misses some. This sample has under 200,000 clones, with roughly 68% found just once. Sequenced material: PBMCs. The receptor set was obtained from a woman in her twenties or thirties in good health and CMV-seronegative. Each CDR3 is given with its conserved first and last residue. Each record gives: J gene, D gene, V gene, clone size, CDR3 protein, CDR3 DNA. A D gene is named only where the DNA matches it firmly. For some rows the clone size is stated as once, few or many, or as a class when expanded; others skip it.

J: TRBJ2-7
D: TRBD2
V: TRBV5-1
size: NA
CDR3: CASSLASSGRSTYEQYF
DNA: TGCGCCAGCAGCTTGGCCTCTAGCGGGAGATCCACCTACGAGCAGTACTTC

J: TRBJ1-2
D: TRBD1
V: TRBV6-1
size: few
CDR3: CASGTGGVANYGYTF
DNA: TGTGCCAGCGGCACAGGGGGAGTCGCTAACTATGGCTACACCTTC

J: TRBJ2-3
D: TRBD1
V: TRBV6-4
size: NA
CDR3: CASSLVGGHTDTQYF
DNA: TGTGCCAGCAGCCTCGTAGGGGGCCACACAGATACGCAGTATTTT

J: TRBJ1-1
D: NA
V: TRBV7-3
size: NA
CDR3: CASSNSGAMNTEAFF
DNA: TGTGCCAGCAGCAACTCAGGGGCGATGAACACTGAAGCTTTCTTT

J: TRBJ1-2
D: NA
V: TRBV2
size: few
CDR3: CAISGASGVGYTF
DNA: TGTGCCATCTCCGGTGCCTCAGGGGTTGGCTACACCTTC

J: TRBJ1-4
D: NA
V: TRBV29-1
size: NA
CDR3: CSVAPGNDEKLFF
DNA: TGCAGCGTTGCTCCAGGGAATGATGAAAAACTGTTTTTT

J: TRBJ2-1
D: NA
V: TRBV4-3
size: NA
CDR3: CASSQDRGSSYNEQFF
DNA: TGCGCCAGCAGCCAAGATAGGGGGAGCTCCTACAATGAGCAGTTCTTC

J: TRBJ2-1
D: TRBD2
V: TRBV30
size: NA
CDR3: CAWSVGAGGVLFF
DNA: TGTGCCTGGAGTGTCGGAGCGGGAGGAGTTCTGTTCTTC

J: TRBJ1-5
D: NA
V: TRBV19
size: NA
CDR3: CASSILLNSNQPQHF
DNA: TGTGCCAGTAGTATATTACTGAATAGCAATCAGCCCCAGCATTTT

J: TRBJ2-2
D: TRBD1
V: TRBV7-9
size: NA
CDR3: CASSDTGGRNTGELFF
DNA: TGTGCCAGCAGCGATACAGGGGGACGGAACACCGGGGAGCTGTTTTTT

J: TRBJ2-3
D: TRBD2
V: TRBV19
size: few
CDR3: CASSPLEGTKGGTDTQYF
DNA: TGTGCCAGTAGTCCTCTAGAAGGGACTAAAGGGGGCACAGATACGCAGTATTTT

J: TRBJ1-4
D: NA
V: TRBV2
size: NA
CDR3: CASMTSIFEKLFF
DNA: TGTGCCAGCATGACAAGTATATTTGAAAAACTGTTTTTT

J: TRBJ2-7
D: NA
V: TRBV6-1
size: once
CDR3: CASRKAAAYEQYF
DNA: TGTGCCAGCAGGAAGGCGGCAGCCTACGAGCAGTACTTC

J: TRBJ2-1
D: NA
V: TRBV5-4
size: once
CDR3: CASSHQGFQMDNEQFF
DNA: TGTGCCAGCAGTCACCAGGGATTCCAGATGGACAATGAGCAGTTCTTC

J: TRBJ2-1
D: NA
V: TRBV7-8
size: few
CDR3: CASSLEGRRIGGNEQFF
DNA: TGTGCCAGCAGCTTAGAAGGGAGGAGGATTGGGGGGAATGAGCAGTTCTTC

J: TRBJ1-1
D: TRBD1
V: TRBV6-5
size: NA
CDR3: CASSYIQGTEAFF
DNA: TGTGCCAGCAGTTACATACAGGGGACTGAAGCTTTCTTT

J: TRBJ2-5
D: NA
V: TRBV7-3
size: NA
CDR3: CASSLTGGQETQYF
DNA: TGTGCCAGCAGCTTAACGGGAGGACAAGAGACCCAGTACTTC

J: TRBJ2-2
D: TRBD2
V: TRBV4-1
size: NA
CDR3: CASSRGGRNTGELFF
DNA: TGCGCCAGCAGCCGGGGAGGGCGGAACACCGGGGAGCTGTTTTTT

J: TRBJ1-1
D: NA
V: TRBV7-2
size: NA
CDR3: CASSSRVANEAFF
DNA: TGTGCCAGCAGCTCCCGGGTTGCGAATGAAGCTTTCTTT

J: TRBJ1-1
D: NA
V: TRBV5-1
size: few
CDR3: CASSLDGGSTEAFF
DNA: TGCGCCAGCAGCTTGGACGGTGGGAGCACTGAAGCTTTCTTT

J: TRBJ1-2
D: NA
V: TRBV11-2
size: once
CDR3: CASSRDTDGYTF
DNA: TGTGCCAGCAGCCGTGACACGGATGGCTACACCTTC

J: TRBJ1-2
D: NA
V: TRBV19
size: NA
CDR3: CASAPRQENYGYTF
DNA: TGTGCCAGTGCTCCCCGACAGGAGAACTATGGCTACACCTTC

J: TRBJ2-7
D: TRBD1
V: TRBV7-3
size: few
CDR3: CASSRGTGAEQYF
DNA: TGTGCCAGCAGCCGAGGGACAGGGGCCGAGCAGTACTTC

J: TRBJ2-2
D: TRBD1
V: TRBV15
size: once
CDR3: CATSRDVRDRGSSDTGELFF
DNA: TGTGCCACCAGCAGAGACGTCCGGGACAGGGGGTCGTCGGACACCGGGGAGCTGTTTTTT

J: TRBJ1-5
D: NA
V: TRBV4-1
size: NA
CDR3: CASSQQRTEGRLAQHF
DNA: TGCGCCAGCAGCCAACAAAGAACCGAGGGCCGACTAGCCCAGCATTTT

J: TRBJ2-3
D: NA
V: TRBV7-9
size: once
CDR3: CASSLAGLQDTQYF
DNA: TGTGCCAGCAGCTTAGCGGGACTCCAAGATACGCAGTATTTT

J: TRBJ2-5
D: TRBD1
V: TRBV4-2
size: NA
CDR3: CASSPNRDRGKYF
DNA: TGTGCCAGCAGCCCCAACAGGGACAGGGGGAAGTACTTC

J: TRBJ1-5
D: NA
V: TRBV19
size: few
CDR3: CASSIGTTQPQHF
DNA: TGTGCCAGTAGTATAGGCACAACTCAGCCCCAGCATTTT

J: TRBJ1-1
D: NA
V: TRBV5-1
size: NA
CDR3: CASSLGLASEAFF
DNA: TGCGCCAGCAGCTTGGGACTGGCGTCTGAAGCTTTCTTT

J: TRBJ1-1
D: NA
V: TRBV6-1
size: NA
CDR3: CASSESLGIEAFF
DNA: TGTGCCAGCAGTGAAAGCTTGGGCATTGAAGCTTTCTTT

J: TRBJ2-2
D: NA
V: TRBV30
size: NA
CDR3: CAWSRRGGTPTGELFF
DNA: TGTGCCTGGTCCCGGAGGGGGGGCACCCCAACCGGGGAGCTGTTTTTT

J: TRBJ2-1
D: NA
V: TRBV19
size: NA
CDR3: CASSIDVGPVSYNEQFF
DNA: TGTGCCAGTAGTATAGATGTGGGCCCGGTCTCCTACAATGAGCAGTTCTTC

J: TRBJ2-5
D: TRBD2
V: TRBV7-8
size: NA
CDR3: CASSVLHGGLAQDQETQYF
DNA: TGTGCCAGCAGCGTGCTACACGGGGGACTAGCGCAAGACCAAGAGACCCAGTACTTC

J: TRBJ1-1
D: TRBD1
V: TRBV5-1
size: NA
CDR3: CASSPWTGANTEAFF
DNA: TGCGCCAGCAGCCCGTGGACAGGGGCAAACACTGAAGCTTTCTTT

J: TRBJ2-7
D: NA
V: TRBV30
size: NA
CDR3: CAWSVRGSSYEQYF
DNA: TGTGCCTGGAGTGTTCGGGGGAGCTCCTACGAGCAGTACTTC

J: TRBJ2-7
D: NA
V: TRBV19
size: NA
CDR3: CASQIFGGGSYEQYF
DNA: TGTGCCAGTCAAATTTTCGGGGGAGGCTCCTACGAGCAGTACTTC

J: TRBJ1-4
D: TRBD1
V: TRBV10-3
size: NA
CDR3: CAIRAGGFGEKLFF
DNA: TGTGCCATCAGGGCAGGGGGTTTCGGTGAAAAACTGTTTTTT

J: TRBJ2-3
D: TRBD2
V: TRBV4-1
size: few
CDR3: CASSSGLAKTDTQYF
DNA: TGCGCCAGCAGCTCCGGACTAGCGAAAACAGATACGCAGTATTTT

J: TRBJ2-7
D: NA
V: TRBV9
size: NA
CDR3: CASARRSNYEQYF
DNA: TGTGCCAGCGCTCGACGTTCAAACTACGAGCAGTACTTC

J: TRBJ2-7
D: TRBD1
V: TRBV4-1
size: NA
CDR3: CASSQARDRGREQYF
DNA: TGCGCCAGCAGCCAAGCGCGGGACAGGGGTCGCGAGCAGTACTTC

J: TRBJ2-3
D: TRBD1
V: TRBV29-1
size: NA
CDR3: CSVAVRDRGTDTQYF
DNA: TGCAGCGTTGCAGTCCGGGACAGGGGCACAGATACGCAGTATTTT

J: TRBJ2-2
D: TRBD2
V: TRBV4-2
size: few
CDR3: CASSPSAGGATGELFF
DNA: TGTGCCAGCAGCCCATCAGCGGGGGGTGCCACCGGGGAGCTGTTTTTT

J: TRBJ1-5
D: TRBD1
V: TRBV5-1
size: NA
CDR3: CASSLAPTGISNQPQHF
DNA: TGCGCCAGCAGCTTGGCCCCGACAGGGATCAGCAATCAGCCCCAGCATTTT